This passage covers 17 T cell receptor beta chains from one sample sequenced in a study of cytomegalovirus exposure and HLA in healthy donors. PCR used 60 Vbeta primers and 13 Jbeta primers. TCRdb's table, derived via immunoSEQ multiplex PCR, lists solely in-frame clones and lacks some. The repertoire holds almost 200,000 clones, roughly 80% seen once, with approximately 0.4% in the top ten. Specimen: PBMCs. All receptors derive from a male donor in good health and CMV-seropositive.

Only a few counts were recorded for this clone. CDR3 protein: CASSPWGGSRDTQYF. The DNA for the CDR3 is TGTGCCAGCAGCCCCTGGGGCGGGAGTAGGGATACGCAGTATTTT. J is TRBJ2-3 and V is TRBV7-3; 7 nucleotides align to TRBD2. The germline gives CDR1 SGHTA, CDR2 FQGTGA. The CDR3 contains 15 residues. The ends lost 5 bases at V and 6 bases at J; junction bases unmatched: 11.

Written as DNA, the CDR3 is TGTGCCAGCAGCTTAACTTTGGAAGAGACCCAGTACTTC. Protein sequence: CASSLTLEETQYF. The V gene is TRBV7-8, the J gene TRBJ2-5; D unresolved. The CDR3 loop spans 13 amino acids. The V end was cut by 2 bases, the J end by 3 bases, with 7 bases between. Germline V gene sequence: CDR1 SGHVS, CDR2 FQNEAQ.

This clone was picked up a small number of times. This chain joins TRBV28 and TRBJ2-3, with D possibly TRBD1 on 7 matching bases. CDR1 and CDR2 (germline): MDHEN, SYDVKM. V gave up 8 bases and J gave up 6 bases, with 18 bases separating them. CDR3 size: 14 residues. The CDR3 DNA reads TGTGCCAGCTCCGTGGAGGGGGCATGGGATACGCAGTATTTT. The encoded protein is CASSVEGAWDTQYF.

This sequence joins TRBV19 and TRBJ2-1; 11 positions match TRBD2. The trim removed 5 bases at V and 8 bases at J, leaving 8 bases unmatched. Germline values: CDR1 LNHDA, CDR2 SQIVND (reference sequence). The CDR3 has 15 amino acids. CDR3 sequence: CASSPRVAGGHEQFF. CDR3 DNA: TGTGCCAGTAGTCCCCGCGTAGCGGGAGGGCATGAGCAGTTCTTC. The full variable domain, with the rest looked up from reference TRBV19 and TRBJ2-1, is DGGITQSPKYLFRKEGQNVTLSCEQNLNHDAMYWYRQDPGQGLRLIYYSQIVNDFQKGDIAEGYSVSREKKESFPLTVTSAQKNPTAFYLCASSPRVAGGHEQFFGPGTRLTVL.

The chain combines TRBV11-3 with TRBJ2-2, with 9 bases that match TRBD1. The CDR3 has 16 residues. The ends lost 5 bases at V and 5 bases at J; junction bases unmatched: 9. The germline CDR1 and CDR2 sequences are SGHNT and YENEEA. The CDR3 protein is CASSRTGQGFTGELFF. The CDR3 DNA sequence: TGTGCCAGCAGCCGAACGGGACAGGGTTTTACCGGGGAGCTGTTTTTT.

The chain has TRBV28 and TRBJ2-2; 8 bases fit TRBD1. Germline V gives CDR1 MDHEN, CDR2 SYDVKM. The CDR3 runs to 14 residues. The V gene end was trimmed by 7 bases and the J gene end by 4 bases; junction bases not matched to a gene: 5. The CDR3 nucleotides are TGTGCCAGCACCGCGGGACAGGTCACCGGGGAGCTGTTTTTT. It yields the protein CASTAGQVTGELFF.

This clone is a singleton in its sample. The chain uses TRBV27 and TRBJ1-1; TRBD1 agrees at 9 bases. CDR1 is MNHEY and CDR2 is SMNVEV in the germline V gene (reference sequence). The CDR3 sequence is 14 residues long. J lost 3 bases, V lost 5 bases, and 4 bases had no gene match. The CDR3 loop reads CASSLGTGYTEAFF. DNA of the CDR3: TGTGCCAGCAGTCTGGGGACAGGGTACACTGAAGCTTTCTTT.

The chain has TRBV14 and TRBJ2-5; a possible D gene is TRBD2 (5 bases). Trimming pared 1 base from V and 2 bases from J, leaving 8 bases between. In germline, CDR1 is SGHDN, CDR2 FVKESK. The CDR3 covers 14 residues. CDR3 DNA sequence: TGTGCCAGCAGCCAAGGAGGGCAGCAAGAGACCCAGTACTTC. Translating it yields CASSQGGQQETQYF.

The chain is built from TRBV20-1 and TRBJ2-1; D gene ambiguous. Between the trimmed V and J ends, which lost 5 bases and 7 bases, there was a span of 9 bases. Per the germline V gene, CDR1 is DFQATT and CDR2 is SNEGSKA (reference sequence). The CDR3 is 11 amino acids. The CDR3 loop is CSAPKPNEQFF. CDR3 in DNA: TGCAGTGCTCCCAAGCCTAATGAGCAGTTCTTC.

Only one count was recorded for this clone. The chain employs TRBV2 and TRBJ2-3; weak D call: TRBD2 (6 bases). V lost 6 bases, J lost 0 bases, and 19 bases lay in between. The V gene's germline CDR1 is SNHLY and CDR2 FYNNEI. The CDR3 is 17 amino acids. The CDR3 loop reads CASSLISGLTSTDTQYF. In nucleotides, the CDR3 is TGTGCCAGCAGCCTAATTTCGGGACTGACTAGCACAGATACGCAGTATTTT.

This chain uses TRBV5-1 with TRBJ1-2; 10 bases are a match to TRBD1. J was trimmed by 2 bases and V by 5 bases; bases with no gene match: 3. The CDR3 length is 14 residues. CDR1 is SGHRS, CDR2 YFSETQ, per germline. In nucleotides, the CDR3 is TGCGCCAGCAGATCGGGACAGGGGAACTATGGCTACACCTTC. Amino acids: CASRSGQGNYGYTF.

This chain joins TRBV7-9 and TRBJ2-7, with D unclear. The CDR3 is made up of 12 amino acids. CDR1 and CDR2 from the germline V gene are SEHNR and FQNEAQ (reference sequence). With 6 bases removed from V and 6 bases from J, the gap between germline ends came to 12 bases. The CDR3 reads CASSRDFGEQYF. As DNA, the CDR3 is TGTGCCAGCAGTCGAGACTTTGGCGAGCAGTACTTC. Looking up the rest from reference TRBV7-9 and TRBJ2-7 gives the full variable domain: DTGVSQNPRHKITKRGQNVTFRCDPISEHNRLYWYRQTLGQGPEFLTYFQNEAQLEKSRLLSDRFSAERPKGSFSTLEIQRTEQGDSAMYLCASSRDFGEQYFGPGTRLTVT.

The chain couples TRBV7-9 to TRBJ1-1; 9 bases align to TRBD1. Germline V gene sequence: CDR1 SEHNR, CDR2 FQNEAQ (reference sequence). This CDR3 contains 15 residues. The ends lost 8 bases at V and 3 bases at J; junction bases unmatched: 10. CDR3 in DNA: TGTGCCAGCCATTTGGGGACAGGGTGGGACACTGAAGCTTTCTTT. Translated: CASHLGTGWDTEAFF. The full variable domain, completed using reference TRBV7-9 and TRBJ1-1, is DTGVSQNPRHKITKRGQNVTFRCDPISEHNRLYWYRQTLGQGPEFLTYFQNEAQLEKSRLLSDRFSAERPKGSFSTLEIQRTEQGDSAMYLCASHLGTGWDTEAFFGQGTRLTVV.

A word on this clone: One end of the junction fails to match germline, which may point to a read error. The V and J genes are TRBV7-9 and TRBJ2-7, with D possibly being TRBD1 (5 bases). The CDR3 runs to 12 residues. The germline gives CDR1 SEHNR, CDR2 FQNEAQ (reference sequence). The CDR3 reads CSSSVQAYEQYF. The CDR3 nucleotides read TGTTCCAGCAGCGTACAGGCCTACGAGCAGTACTTC.

The chain joins TRBV4-1 to TRBJ1-5; D unresolved. Germline V gene sequence: CDR1 MGHRA, CDR2 YSYEKL. This CDR3 is built from 12 residues. V gave up 10 bases and J gave up 8 bases, with 15 bases separating them. The CDR3 sequence: CATGSTVEPQHF. The CDR3 bases are TGCGCCACCGGGTCCACGGTTGAGCCCCAGCATTTT.

The chain links TRBV21-1 to TRBJ2-7; TRBD1, the table's D call, lacks a check against the DNA. TRBV21-1 is classified as a pseudogene. The CDR3 consists of 14 residues. The CDR3 loop reads CASSRRTGPYEQYF. The CDR3 DNA follows: TGTGCCAGCAGCAGGAGGACAGGGCCCTACGAGCAGTACTTC.

Of note for this clone: Other DNA sequences in the sample encode the same CDR3. DNA for the CDR3: TGTGCCAGCAGTTTTTATAATCAGCCCCAGCATTTT. This sequence encodes CASSFYNQPQHF. The rearrangement joins TRBV28 to TRBJ1-5; D remains unclear. CDR3 size: 12 residues. Germline CDR1 is MDHEN and CDR2 is SYDVKM. With 3 bases removed from V and 4 bases from J, the gap between germline ends came to 4 bases.